The T cell receptor beta chain described here comes from a study of blood T cell repertoires in COVID-19. Study details: PBMCs, B-cell-depleted T cells, or T cells provided the cDNA or gDNA that made up the material.

Data came from immunoSEQ multiplex PCR; TCRdb stores just in-frame clones and leaves some out. Counted here are a few hundred thousand clones, roughly 90% occurring once; the ten biggest clones make up around 2.8%. This clone occurred a few times. The CDR3 runs to 16 residues. Trimming stripped 4 bases from V and 3 bases from J, with 17 bases between. The clonotype was recovered from a woman between 25 and 40 years old with COVID-19, enrolled during active disease. Source material: peripheral blood. The rearrangement uses TRBV5-3 and TRBJ1-5; TRBD1 is a possible D gene (6 bases). TRBV5-3 is recorded as an ORF, its role being uncertain. The CDR3, as DNA: TGTGCCAGAAGCGAAAATCACCGGGACAACAATCAGCCCCAGCATTTT. Its protein is CARSENHRDNNQPQHF.